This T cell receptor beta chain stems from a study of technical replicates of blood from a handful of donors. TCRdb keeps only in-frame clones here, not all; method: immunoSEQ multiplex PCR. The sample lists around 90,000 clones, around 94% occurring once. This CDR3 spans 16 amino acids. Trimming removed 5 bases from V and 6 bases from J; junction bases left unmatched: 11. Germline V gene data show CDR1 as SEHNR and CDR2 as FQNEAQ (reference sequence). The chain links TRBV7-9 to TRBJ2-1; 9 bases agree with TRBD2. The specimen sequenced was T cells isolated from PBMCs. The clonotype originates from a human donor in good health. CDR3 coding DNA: TGTGCCAGCAGCACTCGTCTGGCGGGAGGGGGCAATGAGCAGTTCTTC. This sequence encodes CASSTRLAGGGNEQFF. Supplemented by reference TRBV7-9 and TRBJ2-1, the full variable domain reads DTGVSQNPRHKITKRGQNVTFRCDPISEHNRLYWYRQTLGQGPEFLTYFQNEAQLEKSRLLSDRFSAERPKGSFSTLEIQRTEQGDSAMYLCASSTRLAGGGNEQFFGPGTRLTVL.